This T cell receptor beta chain was recovered during a study of T cells in Graves' hyperthyroidism and ophthalmopathy. Germline-derived CDR1 and CDR2 are SQVTM and ANQGSEA. The CDR3 extends over 13 amino acids. With regard to this clonotype: The antigen remains unidentified. Given a much more abundant clone one base away, this may be a read error.

Researchers amplified the TCR beta CDR3 regions from RNA transcripts. The HTBI primer set served for first-round RT-PCR of the TCR CDR3. MiXCR, applied by TCRdb to the multiplex PCR reads, yields one record per CDR3 protein. This sample has roughly 500,000 distinct CDR3 sequences, with just over 45% found just once. Findings and limits, study-wide: Blood shared most expanded thyroid clonotypes above 0.001.

Input material: peripheral blood or thyroid tissue (not recorded which). The clonotype originates from an adult woman with Graves' disease, either hyperthyroidism or ophthalmopathy (not recorded which). The gene calls are TRBV29-1 and TRBJ1-1; D not certain. The CDR3 bases are TGCAGCGCTATTGACCTGCTGAACACTGGAGCTTTCTTT. This sequence encodes CSAIDLLNTGAFF. The entire variable domain, with the rest obtained from reference TRBV29-1 and TRBJ1-1, is as follows: SAVISQKPSRDICQRGTSLTIQCQVDSQVTMMFWYRQQPGQSLTLIATANQGSEATYESGFVIDKFPISRPNLTFSTLTVSNMSPEDSSIYLCSAIDLLNTGAFFGQGTRLTVV.